The entry that follows covers one TCR beta chain sequence. The target antigen is unknown. This sample stems from a study of somatic mutations in cytotoxic T cells in rheumatoid arthritis. The overall study: Prior to any treatment and right after diagnosis, patient blood (around 28 ml EDTA) was drawn.

Study conclusions and caveats: Compared with age-matched healthy controls, rheumatoid arthritis patients did not differ significantly in CD8+ T-cell clonality.

CDR1 is SGHDT, CDR2 YYEEEE, per germline. Trimming took 0 bases from V and 6 from J; bases not matched to a gene: 3. The CDR3 length is 16 residues. Sequencing was performed with immunoSEQ multiplex PCR; in TCRdb, only in-frame clones are kept and a portion is missing. Here the sample spans tens of thousands of clones, about 77% being singletons. Separation of CD4+ and CD8+ cells was performed by positive magnetic bead selection, and purity was verified by flow cytometry. The TCR sequence derives from an adult with rheumatoid arthritis. The material sequenced was CD8+ T cells sorted from blood. This sequence joins TRBV5-6 and TRBJ1-6; 10 nucleotides align to TRBD1. DNA of the CDR3: TGTGCCAGCAGCTTGGGACAGGGGGCCGGTAATTCACCCCTCCACTTT. Its protein is CASSLGQGAGNSPLHF.